What follows describes a single TCR beta chain. Its antigen is not identified. These data originate in a study of cytomegalovirus exposure and HLA in healthy donors. Study-level results: It was found in a later analysis that first-cohort TCR clusters tended to co-occur in the 90 to 150 validation repertoires. Rare TCR sequences dominated, though some public TCRs recurred in many donors. Under in vitro conditions, three CMV-associated chains were confirmed as specific for CMV antigens. The study listed approximately 160 cytomegalovirus-associated TCR beta chains.

Trimming stripped 0 bases from V and 2 bases from J, with 14 bases between. CDR3 length equals 15 residues. CDR1 and CDR2 from the germline V gene are GTSNPN and SVGIG (reference sequence). Libraries were prepared by immunoSEQ multiplex PCR; TCRdb keeps only in-frame clonotypes and omits some of them. This table holds about 160,000 clones, 86% found once. This clonotype originated in a woman aged 18-30 years in good health and CMV-seronegative. Sequenced: PBMCs. The rearrangement joins TRBV30 to TRBJ2-7; weak D call: TRBD1 (5 bases). The CDR3 loop is CAWSVRGQGTYEQYF. The CDR3 DNA reads TGTGCCTGGAGTGTACGAGGACAAGGAACCTACGAGCAGTACTTC.